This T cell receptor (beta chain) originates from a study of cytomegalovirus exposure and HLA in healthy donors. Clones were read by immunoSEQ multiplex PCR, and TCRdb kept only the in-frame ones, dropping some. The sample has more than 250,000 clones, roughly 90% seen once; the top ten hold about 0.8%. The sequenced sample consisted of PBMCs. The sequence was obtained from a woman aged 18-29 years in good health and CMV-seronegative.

The CDR3 here is CASSAWDNNYGYTF. The CDR3 DNA sequence: TGTGCCAGTAGTGCTTGGGACAATAACTATGGCTACACCTTC. The chain recombines TRBV19 with TRBJ1-2, with a tentative D call TRBD1 (6 bases). Looked up from germline, CDR1 is LNHDA and CDR2 is SQIVND (reference sequence). CDR3 size: 14 residues. Trimming cost V 5 bases and J 1 base, with 11 bases left between them.